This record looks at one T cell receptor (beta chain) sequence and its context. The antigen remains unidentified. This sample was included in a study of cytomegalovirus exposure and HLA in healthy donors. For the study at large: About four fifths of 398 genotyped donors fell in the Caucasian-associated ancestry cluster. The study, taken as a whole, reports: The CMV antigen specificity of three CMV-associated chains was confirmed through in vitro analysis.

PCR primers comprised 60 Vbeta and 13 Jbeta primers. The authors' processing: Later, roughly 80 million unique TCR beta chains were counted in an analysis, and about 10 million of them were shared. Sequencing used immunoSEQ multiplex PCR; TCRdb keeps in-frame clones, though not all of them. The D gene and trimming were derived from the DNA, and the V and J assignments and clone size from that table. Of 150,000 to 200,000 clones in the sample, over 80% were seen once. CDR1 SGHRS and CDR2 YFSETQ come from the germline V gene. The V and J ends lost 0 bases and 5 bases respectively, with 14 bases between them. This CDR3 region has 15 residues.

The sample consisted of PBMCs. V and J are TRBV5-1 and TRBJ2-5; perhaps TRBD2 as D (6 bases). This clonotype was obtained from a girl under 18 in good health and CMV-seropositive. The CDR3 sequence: CASSLDVAVGETQYF. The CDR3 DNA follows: TGCGCCAGCAGCTTGGATGTAGCGGTCGGGGAGACCCAGTACTTC.